The 10 T cell receptor beta chains presented below share a single source sample, sequenced in a study of CD8 T cells in Susac syndrome. The authors reverse transcribed about 0.5 to 1 ug RNA with random hexamers. Each CDR3 protein gets one entry after TCRdb re-called the immunoSEQ multiplex PCR reads with MiXCR. This table has fewer than 150,000 distinct CDR3 sequences, roughly 94% appearing once. The sample comprised CD8+ T cells from PBMCs. The source of these receptors is a human donor with Susac syndrome.

V is TRBV6-5 and J is TRBJ2-1; 11 bases align to TRBD2. Germline V gene sequence: CDR1 MNHEY, CDR2 SVGAGI. This CDR3 spans 16 amino acids. J gave up 9 bases and V 0 bases, and 7 bases lay outside the gene matches. The chain's CDR3 is CASSYSRLAGGGEQFF. In nucleotides, the CDR3 is TGTGCCAGCAGTTACTCGAGGCTAGCGGGAGGCGGTGAGCAGTTCTTC.

The V call is TRBV27, the J call TRBJ2-6; D possibly uses TRBD1 or TRBD2 (5 bases each). Trimming shortened V by 6 bases and J by 0 bases, and 15 bases separated the two germline ends. The CDR3 contains 17 residues. Germline V CDR1 and CDR2: MNHEY, SMNVEV (reference sequence). The CDR3 sequence: CASSRRDVYSGANVLTF. As DNA, the CDR3 is TGTGCCAGCAGCCGACGGGACGTATACTCTGGGGCCAACGTCCTGACTTTC. Together with reference TRBV27 and TRBJ2-6, the CDR3 gives the full variable domain: EAQVTQNPRYLITVTGKKLTVTCSQNMNHEYMSWYRQDPGLGLRQIYYSMNVEVTDKGDVPEGYKVSRKEKRNFPLILESPSPNQTSLYFCASSRRDVYSGANVLTFGAGSRLTVL.

The chain recombines TRBV30 with TRBJ2-7; 11 bases line up with TRBD2. The germline V gene encodes CDR1 GTSNPN and CDR2 SVGIG (reference sequence). V shed 2 bases and J 5 bases; nucleotides not matched to a gene: 5. The CDR3 has 14 residues. For the CDR3, the DNA is TGTGCCTGGAGTTCCGGGACTAGCGGCGACGAGCAGTACTTC. Protein: CAWSSGTSGDEQYF.

CDR3: CASTRRDSYNEQFF. In DNA form, the CDR3 reads TGTGCCAGCACCCGCCGGGACTCCTACAATGAGCAGTTCTTC. This sequence joins TRBV9 and TRBJ2-1, with D possibly TRBD2 on 5 matching bases. Germline V lookup: CDR1 SGDLS, CDR2 YYNGEE. The CDR3 is made up of 14 amino acids. V lost 6 bases to trimming and J lost 0 bases, with 10 bases between them. Full variable domain (rest looked up from reference TRBV9 and TRBJ2-1): DSGVTQTPKHLITATGQRVTLRCSPRSGDLSVYWYQQSLDQGLQFLIQYYNGEERAKGNILERFSAQQFPDLHSELNLSSLELGDSALYFCASTRRDSYNEQFFGPGTRLTVL.

V gene TRBV11-2 combines with J gene TRBJ1-3; D not resolved. Germline V gene sequence: CDR1 SGHAT, CDR2 FQNNGV. Trimming took 4 bases from V and 2 from J, leaving 18 bases between them. The CDR3 contains 17 residues. CDR3 loop: CASSSRGWPYPGNTIYF. The CDR3 DNA is TGTGCCAGCAGCTCCCGAGGGTGGCCCTACCCTGGAAACACCATATATTTT.

This clonotype came up a few times. V and J are TRBV4-2 and TRBJ1-1; unclear D gene. Per germline, CDR1 LGHNA and CDR2 YNFKEQ. The CDR3 spans 12 residues. Trimming removed 0 bases at V and 7 bases at J, with 6 bases between. CDR3 coding DNA: TGTGCCAGCAGCCAAGATAGCGGTGAAGCTTTCTTT. This gives the protein CASSQDSGEAFF.

In DNA, the CDR3 is TGTGCCAGCAGCTTAGTAGCGGGAGGATACGAGCAGTACTTC. It translates to CASSLVAGGYEQYF. The rearrangement links TRBV11-2 to TRBJ2-7; TRBD2 matches at 10 bases. From germline, CDR1 is SGHAT and CDR2 FQNNGV. Trimming took 1 base from V and 4 from J; bases not matched to a gene: 1. The CDR3 extends over 14 amino acids. Supplemented by reference TRBV11-2 and TRBJ2-7, the full variable domain reads EAGVAQSPRYKIIEKRQSVAFWCNPISGHATLYWYQQILGQGPKLLIQFQNNGVVDDSQLPKDRFSAERLKGVDSTLKIQPAKLEDSAVYLCASSLVAGGYEQYFGPGTRLTVT.

The chain employs TRBV20-1 and TRBJ1-5; unclear D gene. V was trimmed by 0 bases and J by 0 bases, leaving 9 bases between them. There are 15 residues in the CDR3. Germline V gene lookup returns CDR1 DFQATT and CDR2 SNEGSKA (reference sequence). CDR3 sequence (DNA): TGCAGTGCTAGAGATCTTCGCGCTAGCAATCAGCCCCAGCATTTT. Translated: CSARDLRASNQPQHF.

The J gene is TRBJ2-5, the V gene TRBV7-8; TRBD1 might be the D (5 bases). Trimming shortened V by 5 bases and J by 3 bases, and 19 bases separated the two germline ends. Germline lookup yields CDR1 SGHVS and CDR2 FQNEAQ. The CDR3 loop spans 16 amino acids. The CDR3 reads CASSPHHRQTKETQYF. For the CDR3, the DNA is TGTGCCAGCAGCCCCCATCACAGGCAAACCAAAGAGACCCAGTACTTC.

J is TRBJ1-2 and V is TRBV29-1, with no clear D. The V and J ends lost 2 bases and 8 bases respectively, with 15 bases between them. This CDR3 has 13 amino acids. Germline-derived CDR1 and CDR2 are SQVTM and ANQGSEA. The CDR3 nucleotides are TGCAGCGTTGAATCCTCGGCGCCAGGCGGCTACACCTTC. Its translation: CSVESSAPGGYTF.